This T cell receptor beta chain was sequenced during a study of tumor-infiltrating lymphocytes in localized non-small cell lung cancer. Overall study context: Tumor tissue and non-adjacent uninvolved lung came from each patient.

TCRdb's table, derived via immunoSEQ multiplex PCR, lists solely in-frame clones and lacks some. The sample holds some 14,000 clones, around 65% seen once. Study conclusions and caveats: Tumor T-cell fraction was not associated with recurrence-free survival. Different pieces of the same tissue were used for each assay. Tumors had more T cell infiltration than uninvolved lung, per TCRbeta sequencing and CD3 counts.

On this clone: What it binds is unknown.

V was trimmed by 5 bases and J by 5 bases, leaving 15 bases between them. CDR1 and CDR2 from the germline V gene are SGHAT and FQDESV (reference sequence). The CDR3 loop spans 14 amino acids. V usage is TRBV11-1 and J usage is TRBJ1-1; D not certain. The clonotype was recovered from a human donor with non-small cell lung cancer. The specimen was lung tumor tissue. The CDR3 DNA reads as TGTGCCAGCAGCCTCGAGATAATAGGGACTGAAGCTTTCTTT. This encodes CASSLEIIGTEAFF.